This TCR beta chain was obtained from a study of Graves' ophthalmopathy and Graves' hyperthyroidism. Study at large: Hyperthyroidism qualified as stable when ophthalmopathy did not develop within 18 months of follow-up.

About this clonotype: The conserved closing phenylalanine or tryptophan is absent in this CDR3, likely reflecting a read error. The DNA is left out, because the CDR3 cannot be placed on it with certainty; the CDR3 is given as TCRdb lists it.

RNA served as the template for amplifying TCR beta CDR3 regions. HTBI primers were used in a first-round RT-PCR, which preceded a second-round multiplex PCR. TCRdb re-called the multiplex PCR reads through MiXCR, storing one row per CDR3 protein. The sample records a few hundred thousand distinct CDR3 sequences, 35% to 45% being singletons. Both ends counted, the CDR3 spans 8 residues. CDR1 and CDR2 from the germline V gene are SGHAT and FQNNGV. This TCR derives from an adult man with Graves' hyperthyroidism. The sequenced sample was peripheral blood or thyroid tissue (not recorded which). The chain uses TRBV11-2 and TRBJ1-1. The CDR3 protein is CASSLFPA.